Listed below are T cell receptor beta chains from one sample, sequenced in a study of beta chain features in type 1 diabetes. Measured with immunoSEQ multiplex PCR; TCRdb has only the in-frame clones, and not every one. The sample includes about 220,000 clones, 9.5% to 13% of them seen just once. The sequencing input was central memory CD4+ T cells from blood. The receptors stem from a man aged 18 to 35 in good health. The CDR3 runs from the conserved cysteine through the conserved F or W. A D gene is named only where the DNA matches it firmly. Size values are once, few and many counts, or a class for expanded clones, and some rows have none.

CDR3 DNA	CDR3 protein	D gene	V gene	J gene	clone size
TGTGCCAGCAGCTCCGGACGGAGCTCCAAGAGCTACACCTTC	CASSSGRSSKSYTF	NA	TRBV7-3	TRBJ1-2	many
TGTGCCAGCAGCTACTCTGGGGCCAACGTCCTGACTTTC	CASSYSGANVLTF	NA	TRBV7-9	TRBJ2-6	few
TGTGCCTGGAGCGACAAAACACCAGCGGGAGATAGTACCGGGGAGCTGTTTTTT	CAWSDKTPAGDSTGELFF	TRBD2	TRBV30	TRBJ2-2	NA
TGTGCCATCAGCCCCTTCGGAGGCCGGGGTAACCAAAACATTCAGTACTTC	CAISPFGGRGNQNIQYF	NA	TRBV10-3	TRBJ2-4	NA
TGCAGTGCTAGGGGTGGGGAGACCCAGTACTTC	CSARGGETQYF	NA	TRBV20-1	TRBJ2-5	NA
TGTGCCAGCAGCTTGGGACTAGCGGGAGGGAAAGAGCAGTTCTTC	CASSLGLAGGKEQFF	TRBD2	TRBV11-2	TRBJ2-1	few
TGTGCCAGCAGTTTATCTAGGGGGGAGCAGTACTTC	CASSLSRGEQYF	NA	TRBV27	TRBJ2-7	many
TGTGCCAGCAGTTCACCTGGACAGGGTGACGAGCAGTACTTC	CASSSPGQGDEQYF	TRBD1	TRBV28	TRBJ2-7	NA
TGTGCCAGCAGCGTAGGGGGAAGTGGTGAGCAGTTCTTC	CASSVGGSGEQFF	NA	TRBV9	TRBJ2-1	few
TGTGCCTGGAGTGTACTCTCTAGTCCTGCTTGGGACGAGCAGTACTTC	CAWSVLSSPAWDEQYF	NA	TRBV30	TRBJ2-7	NA
TGTGCCTGGAGTTTCACGGGACAGGGAGTTGGCTACACCTTC	CAWSFTGQGVGYTF	TRBD1	TRBV30	TRBJ1-2	NA
TGTGCCAGCGGGGAACTAGCGGGAGACGGGGTTAGCACAGATACGCAGTATTTT	CASGELAGDGVSTDTQYF	TRBD2	TRBV5-4	TRBJ2-3	NA
TGTGCCAGCAGCTCTCGGGACATAAATAACGAGCAGTACTTC	CASSSRDINNEQYF	NA	TRBV7-6	TRBJ2-7	NA
TGTGCCAGCAGTTTTAGGGGAGCAGGGGAAGAGACCCAGTACTTC	CASSFRGAGEETQYF	NA	TRBV7-9	TRBJ2-5	few
TGTGCCAGTAGGGGACTAGCGGGAGAAGTAACAGATACGCAGTATTTT	CASRGLAGEVTDTQYF	TRBD2	TRBV19	TRBJ2-3	few
TGCGCCAGCAGCTTGGGGTTACAAGGTACTAGCACAGATACGCAGTATTTT	CASSLGLQGTSTDTQYF	NA	TRBV5-1	TRBJ2-3	NA
TGCGCCAGCAGCCGAGCGGGCCTAGCCAGCCCCTACGAGCAGTACTTC	CASSRAGLASPYEQYF	NA	TRBV4-1	TRBJ2-7	few